The 10 T cell receptor beta chains presented below share a single source sample, sequenced in a study of response to subunit inactivated influenza vaccine. TCRdb ran MiXCR on the RT-PCR reads and lists one entry per CDR3 protein. The table lists over 400,000 distinct CDR3 sequences, 9.5% to 12% of them singletons. Specimen: PBMCs from blood, collected 45 days after vaccination. The receptors here all came from a man aged 50-60 years who received an inactivated influenza vaccine.

A remark on this clonotype: One end of the junction fails to match germline, which may point to a read error. The rearrangement uses TRBV9 and TRBJ1-2, with D perhaps matching TRBD1 (6 bases). CDR1 is SGDLS, CDR2 YYNGEE, per germline. The length of the CDR3 is 13 residues. In DNA, the CDR3 is TGTGCCTGCAGCGCCGGGACACGGGATCGCTACACCTTC. This translates into CACSAGTRDRYTF.

This clonotype has only a few counts. This chain uses TRBV12-3 or TRBV12-4 with TRBJ1-2, with 8 positions matching TRBD1. The trim removed 5 bases at V and 8 bases at J, leaving 7 bases unmatched. The CDR3 length is 13 residues. CDR3 amino acids: CASSLDRVAGYTF. The CDR3 nucleotides read TGTGCCAGCAGTCTGGACAGGGTGGCGGGCTACACCTTC.

The sample holds a few counts of this clonotype. The genes are TRBV28 and TRBJ2-4; D unclear. The CDR3 is 8 amino acids. Trimming shortened V by 2 bases and J by 15 bases, and 2 bases separated the two germline ends. The germline V gene encodes CDR1 MDHEN and CDR2 SYDVKM. This CDR3 reads CASSLLYF. The CDR3 region has the DNA TGTGCCAGCAGTTTACTGTACTTC.

This clonotype was picked up many times. The rearrangement links TRBV12-3 or TRBV12-4 to TRBJ2-3; D may be TRBD1 (6 bases). The CDR3 consists of 14 residues. V dropped 5 bases and J dropped 5 bases, with 14 bases sitting between them. This CDR3 is CASSDIRDKDTQYF. DNA of the CDR3: TGTGCCAGCAGTGACATCCGGGACAAAGATACGCAGTATTTT.

The sample holds many counts of this clonotype. The chain recombines TRBV7-2 with TRBJ2-7, with 7 bases aligning to TRBD2. Germline values: CDR1 SGHTA, CDR2 FQGNSA. The J segment lost 7 bases and the V segment lost 4 bases, leaving 7 bases of the junction unmatched. This CDR3 spans 13 amino acids. CDR3 protein: CASSSGTKAEQYF. CDR3 nucleotides: TGTGCCAGCAGCTCCGGGACTAAAGCAGAGCAGTACTTC.

The sample holds a few counts of this clonotype. A read error may be the cause here, since a much bigger clone is one base away. CDR3 coding DNA: TGTGCCAGCAGTCGCGGGAGTGGAACAGATACGCAGTATTTT. Its protein is CASSRGSGTDTQYF. The V call is TRBV12-3 or TRBV12-4, the J call TRBJ2-3; 7 positions match TRBD2. V lost 5 bases and J lost 3; bases outside the gene matches: 5. The CDR3 is 14 amino acids.

This clonotype has more than one count but fewer than ten. The rearrangement uses TRBV2 and TRBJ2-5, with TRBD1 matching over 8 bases. This CDR3 is built from 11 residues. The trim removed 8 bases at V and 4 bases at J, leaving 0 bases unmatched. Germline loops: CDR1 SNHLY, CDR2 FYNNEI. Here the CDR3 reads CASDRGETQYF. CDR3 bases: TGTGCCAGCGACAGGGGAGAGACCCAGTACTTC.

This clonotype was counted ten times or more. The rearrangement joins TRBV10-3 to TRBJ1-1; D gene uncertain. V was clipped by 0 bases and J by 4 bases, with 12 bases between them. The CDR3 length is 15 residues. The V gene's germline CDR1 is ENHRY and CDR2 SYGVKD. The CDR3 sequence is CAISESEVGATEAFF. The CDR3 nucleotides read TGTGCCATCAGTGAGTCGGAGGTGGGCGCCACTGAAGCTTTCTTT.

On this clonotype itself: Given a much more abundant clone one base away, this may be a read error. This rearrangement joins TRBV7-2 to TRBJ2-1; no clear D. V dropped 2 bases and J dropped 5 bases, with 4 bases sitting between them. Germline CDR1 and CDR2: SGHTA and FQGNSA. The CDR3 covers 12 residues. The CDR3 DNA is TGTGCCAGCAGCTTAATGAACAATGAGCAGTTCTTC. It specifies CASSLMNNEQFF.

This clonotype showed up just a few times. This chain links TRBV12-3 or TRBV12-4 with TRBJ2-2; 14 nucleotides match TRBD2. CDR3 length: 16 amino acids. The V gene end was trimmed by 6 bases and the J gene end by 1 base; junction bases not matched to a gene: 1. The CDR3 DNA sequence: TGTGCCAGCAGGACTAGCGGGAGGGTGAACACCGGGGAGCTGTTTTTT. Its protein product is CASRTSGRVNTGELFF.